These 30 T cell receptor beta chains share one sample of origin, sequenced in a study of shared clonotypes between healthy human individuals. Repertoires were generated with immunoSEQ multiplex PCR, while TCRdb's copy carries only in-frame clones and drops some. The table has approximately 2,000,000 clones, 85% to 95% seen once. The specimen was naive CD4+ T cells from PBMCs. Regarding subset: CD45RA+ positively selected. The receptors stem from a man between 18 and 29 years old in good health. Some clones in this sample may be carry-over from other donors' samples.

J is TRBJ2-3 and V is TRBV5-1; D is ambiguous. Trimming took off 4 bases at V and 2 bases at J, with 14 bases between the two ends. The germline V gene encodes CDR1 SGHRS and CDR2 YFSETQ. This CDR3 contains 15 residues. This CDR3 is CASSGTESFTDTQYF. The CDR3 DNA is TGCGCCAGCAGCGGAACAGAGTCCTTCACAGATACGCAGTATTTT.

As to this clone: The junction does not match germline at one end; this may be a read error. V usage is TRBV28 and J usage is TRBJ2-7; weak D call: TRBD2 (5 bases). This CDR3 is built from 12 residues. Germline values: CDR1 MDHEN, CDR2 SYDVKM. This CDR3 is CASSLRSGLWHF. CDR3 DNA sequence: TGTGCCAGCAGTTTAAGGAGCGGCCTGTGGCACTTC.

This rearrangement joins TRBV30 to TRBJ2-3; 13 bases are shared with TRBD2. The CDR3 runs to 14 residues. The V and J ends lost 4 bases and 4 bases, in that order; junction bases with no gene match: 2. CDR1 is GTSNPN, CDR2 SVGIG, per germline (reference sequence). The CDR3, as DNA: TGTGCCTGGAAACTAGCGGGAGGGTCAGATACGCAGTATTTT. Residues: CAWKLAGGSDTQYF.

CDR3 amino acids: CASSLEQDVDEQFF. In nucleotides, the CDR3 is TGCGCCAGCAGCCTCGAACAGGACGTCGATGAGCAGTTCTTC. This sequence joins TRBV5-1 and TRBJ2-1, with a possible D match to TRBD1 (5 bases). CDR3 length: 14 amino acids. With 4 bases removed from V and 8 bases from J, the gap between germline ends came to 16 bases. The germline V gene encodes CDR1 SGHRS and CDR2 YFSETQ.

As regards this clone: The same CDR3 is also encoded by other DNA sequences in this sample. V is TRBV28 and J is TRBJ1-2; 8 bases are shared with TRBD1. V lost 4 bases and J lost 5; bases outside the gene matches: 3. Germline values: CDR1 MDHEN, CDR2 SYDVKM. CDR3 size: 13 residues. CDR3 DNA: TGTGCCAGCAGTTCAACAGGGGGTTATGGCTACACCTTC. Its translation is CASSSTGGYGYTF.

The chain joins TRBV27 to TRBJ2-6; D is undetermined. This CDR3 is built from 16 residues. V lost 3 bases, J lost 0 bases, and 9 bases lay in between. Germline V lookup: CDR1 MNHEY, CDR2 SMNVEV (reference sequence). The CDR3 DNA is TGTGCCAGCAGTTTTTTTCCAAACTCTGGGGCCAACGTCCTGACTTTC. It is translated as CASSFFPNSGANVLTF. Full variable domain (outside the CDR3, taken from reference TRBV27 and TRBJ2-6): EAQVTQNPRYLITVTGKKLTVTCSQNMNHEYMSWYRQDPGLGLRQIYYSMNVEVTDKGDVPEGYKVSRKEKRNFPLILESPSPNQTSLYFCASSFFPNSGANVLTFGAGSRLTVL.

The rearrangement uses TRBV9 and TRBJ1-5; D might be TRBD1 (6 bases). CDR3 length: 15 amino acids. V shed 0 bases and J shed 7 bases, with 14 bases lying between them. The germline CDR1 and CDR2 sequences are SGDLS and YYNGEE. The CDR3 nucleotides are TGTGCCAGCAGCGTAGGTGGGGGGCCAGGACAGCCCCAGCATTTT. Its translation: CASSVGGGPGQPQHF.

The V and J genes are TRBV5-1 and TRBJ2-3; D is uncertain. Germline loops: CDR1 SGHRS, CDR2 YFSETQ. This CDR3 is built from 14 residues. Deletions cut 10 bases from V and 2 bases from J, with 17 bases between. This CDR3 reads CASRTTPNTDTQYF. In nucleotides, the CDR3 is TGCGCCTCGCGGACCACTCCTAACACAGATACGCAGTATTTT. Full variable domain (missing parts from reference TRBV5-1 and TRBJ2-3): KAGVTQTPRYLIKTRGQQVTLSCSPISGHRSVSWYQQTPGQGLQFLFEYFSETQRNKGNFPGRFSGRQFSNSRSEMNVSTLELGDSALYLCASRTTPNTDTQYFGPGTRLTVL.

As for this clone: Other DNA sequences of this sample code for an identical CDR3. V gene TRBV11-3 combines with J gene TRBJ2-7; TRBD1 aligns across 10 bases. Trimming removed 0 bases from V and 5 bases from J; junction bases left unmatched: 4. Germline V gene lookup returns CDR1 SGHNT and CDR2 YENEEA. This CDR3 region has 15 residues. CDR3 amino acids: CASSLDRDRGHEQYF. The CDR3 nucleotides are TGTGCCAGCAGCTTAGACCGGGACAGGGGTCACGAGCAGTACTTC. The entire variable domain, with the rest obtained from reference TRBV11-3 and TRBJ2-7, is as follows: EAGVVQSPRYKIIEKKQPVAFWCNPISGHNTLYWYLQNLGQGPELLIRYENEEAVDDSQLPKDRFSAERLKGVDSTLKIQPAELGDSAVYLCASSLDRDRGHEQYFGPGTRLTVT.

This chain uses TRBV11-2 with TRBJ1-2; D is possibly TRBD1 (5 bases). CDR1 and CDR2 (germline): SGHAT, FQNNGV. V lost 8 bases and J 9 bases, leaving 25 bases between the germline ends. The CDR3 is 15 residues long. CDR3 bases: TGTGCCAGCGACCCAGGGCGCATCTCTCCTGGTCGCTACACCTTC. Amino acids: CASDPGRISPGRYTF.

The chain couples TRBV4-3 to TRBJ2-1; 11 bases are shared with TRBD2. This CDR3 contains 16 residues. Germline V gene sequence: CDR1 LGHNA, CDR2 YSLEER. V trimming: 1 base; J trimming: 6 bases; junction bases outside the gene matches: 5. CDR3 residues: CASSQVAGLAGNEQFF. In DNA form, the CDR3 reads TGCGCCAGCAGCCAAGTCGCCGGACTAGCGGGCAATGAGCAGTTCTTC.

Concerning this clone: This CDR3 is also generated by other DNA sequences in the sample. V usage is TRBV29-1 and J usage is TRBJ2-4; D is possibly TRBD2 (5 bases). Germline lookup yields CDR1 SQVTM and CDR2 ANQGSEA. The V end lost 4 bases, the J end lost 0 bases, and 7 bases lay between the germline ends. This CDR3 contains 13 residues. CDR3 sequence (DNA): TGCAGCGTTGGAGGGAGAGCCAAAAACATTCAGTACTTC. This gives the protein CSVGGRAKNIQYF.

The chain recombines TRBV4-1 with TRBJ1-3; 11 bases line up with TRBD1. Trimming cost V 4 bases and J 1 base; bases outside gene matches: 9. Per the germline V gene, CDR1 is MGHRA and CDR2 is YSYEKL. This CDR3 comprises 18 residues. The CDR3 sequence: CASSRSGTGGPSGNTIYF. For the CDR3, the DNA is TGCGCCAGCAGCCGTTCCGGGACAGGGGGTCCGTCTGGAAACACCATATATTTT.

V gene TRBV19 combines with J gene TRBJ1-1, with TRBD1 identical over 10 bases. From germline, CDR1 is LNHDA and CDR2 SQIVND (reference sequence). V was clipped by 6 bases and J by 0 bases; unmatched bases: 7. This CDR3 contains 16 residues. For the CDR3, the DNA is TGTGCCAGTAGCCACAGACAGGGGGCAATGAACACTGAAGCTTTCTTT. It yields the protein CASSHRQGAMNTEAFF.

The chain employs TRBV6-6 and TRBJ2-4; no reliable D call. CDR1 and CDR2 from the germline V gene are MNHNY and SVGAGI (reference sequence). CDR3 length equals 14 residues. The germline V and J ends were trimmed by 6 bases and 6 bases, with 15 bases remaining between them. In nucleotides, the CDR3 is TGTGCCAGCAGGAGACATTTATCGGGAAACATTCAGTACTTC. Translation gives CASRRHLSGNIQYF.

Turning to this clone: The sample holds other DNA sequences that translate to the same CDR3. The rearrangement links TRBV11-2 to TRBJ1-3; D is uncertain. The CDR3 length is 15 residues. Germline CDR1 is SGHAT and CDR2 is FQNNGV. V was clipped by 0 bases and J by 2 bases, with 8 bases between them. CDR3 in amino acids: CASSLEDRAGNTIYF. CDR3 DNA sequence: TGTGCCAGCAGCTTAGAAGACCGGGCTGGAAACACCATATATTTT.

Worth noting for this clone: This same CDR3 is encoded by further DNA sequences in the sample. The CDR3 DNA follows: TGTGCCAGCAGCCCGACTGGGAGGAACACTGAAGCTTTCTTT. This codes for CASSPTGRNTEAFF. The V gene is TRBV28, the J gene TRBJ1-1, with D unresolved. Per germline, CDR1 MDHEN and CDR2 SYDVKM. Deletions cut 6 bases from V and 1 base from J, with 12 bases between. The CDR3 loop spans 14 amino acids.

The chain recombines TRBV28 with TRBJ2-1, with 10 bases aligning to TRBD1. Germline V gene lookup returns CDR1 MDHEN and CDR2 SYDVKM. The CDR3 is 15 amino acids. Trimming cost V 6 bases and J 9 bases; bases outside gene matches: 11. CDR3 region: CASRKTGTGEGEQFF. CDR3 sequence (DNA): TGTGCCAGCAGGAAAACCGGGACAGGGGAGGGTGAGCAGTTCTTC.

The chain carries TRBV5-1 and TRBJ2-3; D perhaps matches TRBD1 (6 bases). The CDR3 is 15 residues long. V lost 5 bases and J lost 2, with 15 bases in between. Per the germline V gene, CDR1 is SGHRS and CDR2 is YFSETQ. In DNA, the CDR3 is TGCGCCAGCAGTCGGGACACCGAGTACACAGATACGCAGTATTTT. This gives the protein CASSRDTEYTDTQYF.

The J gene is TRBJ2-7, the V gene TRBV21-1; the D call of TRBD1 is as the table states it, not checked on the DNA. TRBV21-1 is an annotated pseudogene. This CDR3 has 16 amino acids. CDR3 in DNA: TGTGCCAGCAGCAAAGATTGCGACAGGGGGAGCTACGAGCAGTACTTC. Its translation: CASSKDCDRGSYEQYF.

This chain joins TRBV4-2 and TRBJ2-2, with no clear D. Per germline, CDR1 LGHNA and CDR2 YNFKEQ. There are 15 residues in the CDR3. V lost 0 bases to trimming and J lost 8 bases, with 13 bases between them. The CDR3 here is CASSQERISLGELFF. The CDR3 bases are TGTGCCAGCAGCCAAGAAAGAATAAGCTTGGGGGAGCTGTTTTTT.

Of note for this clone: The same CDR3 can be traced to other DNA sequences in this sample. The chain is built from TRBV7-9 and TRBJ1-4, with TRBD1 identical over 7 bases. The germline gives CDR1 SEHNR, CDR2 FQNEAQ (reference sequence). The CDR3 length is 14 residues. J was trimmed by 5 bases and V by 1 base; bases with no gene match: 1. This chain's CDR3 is CASSLGQGNEKLFF. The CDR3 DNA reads TGTGCCAGCAGCTTAGGACAGGGAAATGAAAAACTGTTTTTT.

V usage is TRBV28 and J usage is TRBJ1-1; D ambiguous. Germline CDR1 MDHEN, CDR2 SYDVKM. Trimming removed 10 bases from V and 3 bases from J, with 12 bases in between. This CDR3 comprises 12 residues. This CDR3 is CATSEADTEAFF. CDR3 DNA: TGTGCCACCTCCGAGGCTGACACTGAAGCTTTCTTT.

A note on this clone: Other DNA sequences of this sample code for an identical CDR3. This CDR3 is CASSLALAGTGELFF. The CDR3 region has the DNA TGCGCCAGCAGCTTGGCTCTAGCGGGGACCGGGGAGCTGTTTTTT. The chain uses TRBV5-1 and TRBJ2-2; TRBD2 aligns across 9 bases. Germline V gene sequence: CDR1 SGHRS, CDR2 YFSETQ. This CDR3 has 15 amino acids. The trim removed 0 bases at V and 5 bases at J, leaving 2 bases unmatched.

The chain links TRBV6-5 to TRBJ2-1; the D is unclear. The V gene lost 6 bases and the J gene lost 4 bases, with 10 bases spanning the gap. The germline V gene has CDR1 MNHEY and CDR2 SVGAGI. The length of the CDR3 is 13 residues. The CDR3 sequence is CASRLGRYNEQFF. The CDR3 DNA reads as TGTGCCAGCAGACTCGGGCGGTACAATGAGCAGTTCTTC.

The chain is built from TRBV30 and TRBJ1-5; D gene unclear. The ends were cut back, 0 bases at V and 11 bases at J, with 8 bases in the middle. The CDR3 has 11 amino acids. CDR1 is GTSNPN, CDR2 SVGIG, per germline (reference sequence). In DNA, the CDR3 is TGTGCCTGGAGTGTTAACGGGGCCCAGCATTTT. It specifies CAWSVNGAQHF.

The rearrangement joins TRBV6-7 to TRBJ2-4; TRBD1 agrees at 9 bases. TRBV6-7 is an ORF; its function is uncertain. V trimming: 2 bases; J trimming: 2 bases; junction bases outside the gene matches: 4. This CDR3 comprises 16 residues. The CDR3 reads CASSYGTGRSKNIQYF. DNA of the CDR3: TGTGCCAGCAGTTACGGGACAGGGAGGTCCAAAAACATTCAGTACTTC.

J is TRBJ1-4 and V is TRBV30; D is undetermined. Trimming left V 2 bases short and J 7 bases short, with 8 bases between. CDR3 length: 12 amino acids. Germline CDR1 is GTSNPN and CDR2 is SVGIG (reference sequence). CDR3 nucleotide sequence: TGTGCCTGGAGTATGGGAGGTGAAAAACTGTTTTTT. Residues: CAWSMGGEKLFF.

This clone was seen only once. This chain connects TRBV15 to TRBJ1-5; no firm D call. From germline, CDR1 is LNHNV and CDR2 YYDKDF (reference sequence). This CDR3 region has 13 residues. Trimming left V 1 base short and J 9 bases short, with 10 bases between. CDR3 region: CATSRGKVGPQHF. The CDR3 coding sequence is TGTGCCACCAGCAGAGGAAAAGTCGGGCCCCAGCATTTT.

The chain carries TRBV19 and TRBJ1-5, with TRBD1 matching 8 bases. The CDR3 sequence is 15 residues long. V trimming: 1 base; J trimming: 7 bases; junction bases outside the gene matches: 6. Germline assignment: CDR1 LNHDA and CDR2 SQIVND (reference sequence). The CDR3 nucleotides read TGTGCCAGTAGTATAGCCAGGGGGCGCGGGCAGCCCCAGCATTTT. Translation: CASSIARGRGQPQHF.